This TCR beta chain originates from a study of blood T cell repertoires in COVID-19. Study information: Researchers got acute and convalescent COVID-19 samples from the United States, Italy and Spain.

Germline CDR1 SGHTA, CDR2 FQGNSA. This CDR3 is built from 16 residues. With 1 base clipped from V and 6 bases from J, the junction kept 8 bases outside the gene matches. Original methodology: Reference gene primer amplification in the assay estimated nucleated cell counts. Here immunoSEQ multiplex PCR was the method, and the copy in TCRdb shows in-frame clones only, minus some. Clone size and the V and J calls come from that table; the DNA yielded D and trimming. Altogether some 16,000 clones are present, around 86% being singletons, with the ten largest covering less than 20%. Sequencing was performed on peripheral blood. The chain is built from TRBV7-2 and TRBJ2-1, with TRBD2 identical over 8 bases. The sequence came from a human donor with active COVID-19. The donor label of this sample is uncertain. The CDR3 DNA is TGTGCCAGCAGCTTAGTGGGCGGGGGGACCTCCAATGAGCAGTTCTTC. The encoded protein is CASSLVGGGTSNEQFF.